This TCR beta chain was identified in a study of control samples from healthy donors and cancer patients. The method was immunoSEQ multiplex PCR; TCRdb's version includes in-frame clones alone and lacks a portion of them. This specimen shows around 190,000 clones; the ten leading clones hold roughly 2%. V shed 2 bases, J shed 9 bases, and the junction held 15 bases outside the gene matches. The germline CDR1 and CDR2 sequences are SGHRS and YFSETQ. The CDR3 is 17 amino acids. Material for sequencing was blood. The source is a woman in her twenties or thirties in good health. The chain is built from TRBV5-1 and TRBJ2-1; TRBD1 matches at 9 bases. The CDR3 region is CASSFVTGTGNSGEQFF. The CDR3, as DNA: TGCGCCAGCAGCTTTGTCACCGGGACAGGGAATTCGGGTGAGCAGTTCTTC. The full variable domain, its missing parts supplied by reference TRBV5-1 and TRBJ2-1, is KAGVTQTPRYLIKTRGQQVTLSCSPISGHRSVSWYQQTPGQGLQFLFEYFSETQRNKGNFPGRFSGRQFSNSRSEMNVSTLELGDSALYLCASSFVTGTGNSGEQFFGPGTRLTVL.